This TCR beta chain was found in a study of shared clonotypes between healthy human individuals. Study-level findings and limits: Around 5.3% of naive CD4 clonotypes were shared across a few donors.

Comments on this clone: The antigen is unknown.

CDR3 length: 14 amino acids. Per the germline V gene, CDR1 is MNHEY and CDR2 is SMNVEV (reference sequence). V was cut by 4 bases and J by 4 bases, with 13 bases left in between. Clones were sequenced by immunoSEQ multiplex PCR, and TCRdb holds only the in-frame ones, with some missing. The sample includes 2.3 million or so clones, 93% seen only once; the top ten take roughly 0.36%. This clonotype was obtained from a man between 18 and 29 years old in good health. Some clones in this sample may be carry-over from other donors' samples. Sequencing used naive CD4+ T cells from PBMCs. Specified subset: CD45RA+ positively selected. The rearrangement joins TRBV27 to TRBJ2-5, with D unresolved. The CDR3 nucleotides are TGTGCCAGCAGTTGGCACCCTCGGAGAGAGACCCAGTACTTC. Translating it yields CASSWHPRRETQYF.